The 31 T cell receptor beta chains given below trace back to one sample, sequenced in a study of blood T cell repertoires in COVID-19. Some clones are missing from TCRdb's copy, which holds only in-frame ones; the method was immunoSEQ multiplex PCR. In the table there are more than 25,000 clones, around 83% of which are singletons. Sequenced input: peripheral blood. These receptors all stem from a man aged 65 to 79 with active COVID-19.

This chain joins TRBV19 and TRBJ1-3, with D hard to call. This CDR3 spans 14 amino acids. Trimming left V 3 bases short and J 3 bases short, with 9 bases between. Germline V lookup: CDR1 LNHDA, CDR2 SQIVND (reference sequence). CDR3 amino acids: CASSIGSGGNTIYF. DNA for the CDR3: TGTGCCAGTAGTATCGGCAGCGGTGGAAACACCATATATTTT.

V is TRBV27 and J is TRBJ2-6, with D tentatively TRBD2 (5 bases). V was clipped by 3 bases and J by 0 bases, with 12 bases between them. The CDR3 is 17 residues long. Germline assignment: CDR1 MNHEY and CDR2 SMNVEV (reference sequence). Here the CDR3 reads CASSLRGLSSGANVLTF. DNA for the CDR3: TGTGCCAGCAGTTTGAGAGGGTTAAGCTCTGGGGCCAACGTCCTGACTTTC.

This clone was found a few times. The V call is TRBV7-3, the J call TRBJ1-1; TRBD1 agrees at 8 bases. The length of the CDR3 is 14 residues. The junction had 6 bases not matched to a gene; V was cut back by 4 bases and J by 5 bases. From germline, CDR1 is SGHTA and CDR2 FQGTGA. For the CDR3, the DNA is TGTGCCAGCAGCTCGTCAGGGGGCGAGACTGAAGCTTTCTTT. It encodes CASSSSGGETEAFF.

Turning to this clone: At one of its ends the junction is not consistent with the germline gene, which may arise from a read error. The CDR3 region is CASSLARLYGYTF. The DNA for the CDR3 is TGTGCCAGCAGCCTAGCGAGACTCTATGGCTACACCTTC. The J gene is TRBJ1-2, the V gene TRBV7-9; D not resolved. CDR3 length: 13 amino acids. The germline V gene encodes CDR1 SEHNR and CDR2 FQNEAQ (reference sequence).

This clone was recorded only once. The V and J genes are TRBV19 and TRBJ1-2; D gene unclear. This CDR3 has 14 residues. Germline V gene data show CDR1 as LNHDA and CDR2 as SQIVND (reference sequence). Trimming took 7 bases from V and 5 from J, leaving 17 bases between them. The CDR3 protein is CASIPAGALYGYTF. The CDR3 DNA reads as TGTGCCAGTATTCCGGCGGGCGCTTTATATGGCTACACCTTC.

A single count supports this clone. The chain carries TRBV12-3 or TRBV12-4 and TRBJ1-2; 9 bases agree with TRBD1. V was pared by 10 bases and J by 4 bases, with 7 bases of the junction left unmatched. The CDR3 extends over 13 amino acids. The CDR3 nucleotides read TGTGCCACCCGGGACAGGGAGGGCTATGGCTACACCTTC. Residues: CATRDREGYGYTF.

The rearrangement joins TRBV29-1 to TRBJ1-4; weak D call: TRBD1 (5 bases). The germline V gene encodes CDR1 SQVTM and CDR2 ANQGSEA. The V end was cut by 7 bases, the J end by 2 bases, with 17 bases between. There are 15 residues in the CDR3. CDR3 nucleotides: TGCAGCGCATCCAAGGGGAAAGGCACTAATGAAAAACTGTTTTTT. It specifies CSASKGKGTNEKLFF.

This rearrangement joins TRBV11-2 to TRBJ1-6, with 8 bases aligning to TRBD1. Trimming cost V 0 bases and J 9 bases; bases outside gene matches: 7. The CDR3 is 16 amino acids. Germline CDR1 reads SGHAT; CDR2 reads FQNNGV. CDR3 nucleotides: TGTGCCAGCAGCTTAGAACCCCCAGGGGGCCTTTCACCCCTCCACTTT. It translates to CASSLEPPGGLSPLHF.

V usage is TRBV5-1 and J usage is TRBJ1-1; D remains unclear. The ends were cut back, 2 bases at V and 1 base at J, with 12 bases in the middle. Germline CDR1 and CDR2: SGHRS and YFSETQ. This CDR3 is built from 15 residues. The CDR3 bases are TGCGCCAGCAGCTTTCAGGTCCAGGCGAACACTGAAGCTTTCTTT. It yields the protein CASSFQVQANTEAFF.

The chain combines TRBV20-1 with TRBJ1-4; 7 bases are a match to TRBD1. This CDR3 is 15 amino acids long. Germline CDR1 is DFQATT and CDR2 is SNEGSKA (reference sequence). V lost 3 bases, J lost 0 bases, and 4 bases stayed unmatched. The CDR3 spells CSASQGGPTNEKLFF. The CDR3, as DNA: TGCAGTGCTAGTCAGGGGGGCCCAACTAATGAAAAACTGTTTTTT.

The CDR3 DNA reads TGCAGCTCCTTCGACAGGGGGCTGGGGAACACTGAAGCTTTCTTT. It translates to CSSFDRGLGNTEAFF. The chain carries TRBV29-1 and TRBJ1-1; 10 positions agree with TRBD1. The CDR3 runs 15 residues. Germline CDR1 reads SQVTM; CDR2 reads ANQGSEA. V trimming: 8 bases; J trimming: 1 base; junction bases outside the gene matches: 10.

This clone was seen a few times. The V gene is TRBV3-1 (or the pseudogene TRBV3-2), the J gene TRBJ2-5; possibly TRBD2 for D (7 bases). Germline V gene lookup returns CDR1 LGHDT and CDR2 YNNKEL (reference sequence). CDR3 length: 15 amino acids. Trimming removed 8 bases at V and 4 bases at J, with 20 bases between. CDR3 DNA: TGTGCCAGCGTCCAAAGGGGGAGGGGAGCAGAGACCCAGTACTTC. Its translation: CASVQRGRGAETQYF.

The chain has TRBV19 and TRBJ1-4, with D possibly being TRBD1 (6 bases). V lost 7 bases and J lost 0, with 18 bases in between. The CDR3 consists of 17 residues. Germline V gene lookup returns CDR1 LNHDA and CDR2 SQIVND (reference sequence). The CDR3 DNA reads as TGTGCCAGTACAAAGGGCAGGGGATTTGCAACTAATGAAAAACTGTTTTTT. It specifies CASTKGRGFATNEKLFF.

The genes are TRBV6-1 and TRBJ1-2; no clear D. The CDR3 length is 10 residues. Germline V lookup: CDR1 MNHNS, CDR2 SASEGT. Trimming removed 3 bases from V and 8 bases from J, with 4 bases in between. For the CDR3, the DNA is TGTGCCAGCAGTGATAGAGGCTACACCTTC. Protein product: CASSDRGYTF.

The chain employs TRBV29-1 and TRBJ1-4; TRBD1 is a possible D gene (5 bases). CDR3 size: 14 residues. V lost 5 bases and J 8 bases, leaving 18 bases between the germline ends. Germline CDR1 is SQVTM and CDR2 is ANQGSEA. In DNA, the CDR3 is TGCAGCGTTCTTGGTACGGGGGAGACGGAAAAACTGTTTTTT. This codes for CSVLGTGETEKLFF.

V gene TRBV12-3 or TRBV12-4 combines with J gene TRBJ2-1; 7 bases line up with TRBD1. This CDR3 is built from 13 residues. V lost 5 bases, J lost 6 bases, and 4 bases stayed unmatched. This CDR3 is CASSPRTGNEQFF. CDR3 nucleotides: TGTGCCAGCAGTCCCAGGACAGGCAATGAGCAGTTCTTC.

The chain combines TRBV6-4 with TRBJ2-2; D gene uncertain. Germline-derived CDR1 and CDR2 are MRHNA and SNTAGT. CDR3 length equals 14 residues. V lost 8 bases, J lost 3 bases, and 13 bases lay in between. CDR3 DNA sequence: TGTGCCAGCCGGGTGTGGCCCGACACCGGGGAGCTGTTTTTT. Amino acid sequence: CASRVWPDTGELFF.

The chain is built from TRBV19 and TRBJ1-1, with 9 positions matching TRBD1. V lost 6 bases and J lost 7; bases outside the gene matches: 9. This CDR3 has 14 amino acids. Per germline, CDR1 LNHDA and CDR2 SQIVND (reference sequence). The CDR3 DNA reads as TGTGCCAGTAGGGGGACACCGGGACAGGGTGAAGCTTTCTTT. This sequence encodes CASRGTPGQGEAFF. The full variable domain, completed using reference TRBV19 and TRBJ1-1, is DGGITQSPKYLFRKEGQNVTLSCEQNLNHDAMYWYRQDPGQGLRLIYYSQIVNDFQKGDIAEGYSVSREKKESFPLTVTSAQKNPTAFYLCASRGTPGQGEAFFGQGTRLTVV.

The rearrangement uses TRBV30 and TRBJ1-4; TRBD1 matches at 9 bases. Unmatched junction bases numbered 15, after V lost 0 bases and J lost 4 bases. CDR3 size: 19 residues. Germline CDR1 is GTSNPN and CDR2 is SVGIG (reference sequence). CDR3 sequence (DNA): TGTGCCTGGAGTGTAATCGTGGAGGACAGGGGCCTATTTAATGAAAAACTGTTTTTT. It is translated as CAWSVIVEDRGLFNEKLFF.

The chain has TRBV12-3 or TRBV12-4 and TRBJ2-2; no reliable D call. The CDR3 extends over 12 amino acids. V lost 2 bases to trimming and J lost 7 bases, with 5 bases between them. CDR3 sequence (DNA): TGTGCCAGCAGTTTATCGAGCGGGGAGCTGTTTTTT. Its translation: CASSLSSGELFF.

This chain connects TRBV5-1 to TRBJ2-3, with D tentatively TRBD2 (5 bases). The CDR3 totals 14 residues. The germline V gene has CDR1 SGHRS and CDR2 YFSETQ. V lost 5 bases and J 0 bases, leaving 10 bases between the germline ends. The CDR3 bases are TGCGCCAGCAGTAGGGAGCGGAGCACAGATACGCAGTATTTT. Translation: CASSRERSTDTQYF.

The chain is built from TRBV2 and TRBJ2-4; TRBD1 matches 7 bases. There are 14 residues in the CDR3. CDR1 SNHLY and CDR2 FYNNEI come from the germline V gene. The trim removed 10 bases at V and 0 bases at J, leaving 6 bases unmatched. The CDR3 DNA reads TGTGCCACCGACCCAGGGGGAGCCAAAAACATTCAGTACTTC. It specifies CATDPGGAKNIQYF.

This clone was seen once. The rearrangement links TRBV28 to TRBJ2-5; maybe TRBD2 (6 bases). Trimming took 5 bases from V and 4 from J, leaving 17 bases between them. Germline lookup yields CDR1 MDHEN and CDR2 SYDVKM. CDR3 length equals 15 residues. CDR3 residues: CASSLPGGYGETQYF. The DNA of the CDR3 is TGTGCCAGCAGTCTCCCTGGGGGGTACGGAGAGACCCAGTACTTC.

In DNA form, the CDR3 reads TGTGCCAGCAGCCGTCAGCGGGAGTACAGGAATGAGCAGTTCTTC. Residues: CASSRQREYRNEQFF. The rearrangement joins TRBV7-2 to TRBJ2-1, with TRBD2 identical over 8 bases. CDR1 is SGHTA, CDR2 FQGNSA, per germline. The CDR3 is 15 residues long. V lost 5 bases to trimming and J lost 7 bases; unmatched junction nucleotides: 10.

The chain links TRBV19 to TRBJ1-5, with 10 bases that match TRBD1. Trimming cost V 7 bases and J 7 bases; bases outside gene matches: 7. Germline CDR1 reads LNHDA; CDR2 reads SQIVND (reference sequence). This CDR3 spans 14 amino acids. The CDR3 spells CASTWTGGWQPQHF. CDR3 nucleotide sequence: TGTGCCAGTACCTGGACAGGGGGATGGCAGCCCCAGCATTTT.

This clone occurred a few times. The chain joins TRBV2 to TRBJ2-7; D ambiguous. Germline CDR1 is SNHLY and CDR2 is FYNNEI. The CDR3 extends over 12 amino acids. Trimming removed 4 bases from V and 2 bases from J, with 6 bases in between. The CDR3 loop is CASSGLPYEQYF. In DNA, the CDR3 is TGTGCCAGCAGTGGGCTCCCCTACGAGCAGTACTTC.

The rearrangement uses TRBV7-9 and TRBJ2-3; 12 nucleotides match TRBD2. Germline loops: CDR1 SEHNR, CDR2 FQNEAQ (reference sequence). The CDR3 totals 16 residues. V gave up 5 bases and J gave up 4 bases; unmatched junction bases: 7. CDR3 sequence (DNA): TGTGCCAGCAGCACGGGACTAGCGGGTAATGCAGATACGCAGTATTTT. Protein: CASSTGLAGNADTQYF. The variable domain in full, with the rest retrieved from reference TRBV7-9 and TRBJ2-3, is DTGVSQNPRHKITKRGQNVTFRCDPISEHNRLYWYRQTLGQGPEFLTYFQNEAQLEKSRLLSDRFSAERPKGSFSTLEIQRTEQGDSAMYLCASSTGLAGNADTQYFGPGTRLTVL.

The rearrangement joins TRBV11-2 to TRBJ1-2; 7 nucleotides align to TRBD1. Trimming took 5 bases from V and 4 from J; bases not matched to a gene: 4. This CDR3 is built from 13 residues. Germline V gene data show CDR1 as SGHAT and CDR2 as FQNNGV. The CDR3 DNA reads TGTGCCAGCAGCAATCCAGGGGGCTATGGCTACACCTTC. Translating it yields CASSNPGGYGYTF.

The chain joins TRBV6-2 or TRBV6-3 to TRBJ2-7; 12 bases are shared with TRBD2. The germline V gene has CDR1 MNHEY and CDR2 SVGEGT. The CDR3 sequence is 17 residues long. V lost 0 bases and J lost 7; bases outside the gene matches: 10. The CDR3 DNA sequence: TGTGCCAGCAGTTACTCGAGACCCCTAGCGGGAGGGGGAGAGCAGTACTTC. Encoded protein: CASSYSRPLAGGGEQYF.

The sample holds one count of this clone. CDR3 bases: TGTGCCAGCAGCAAAGACCCTAGGGGGCAAGTACATGAGCAGTTCTTC. Protein product: CASSKDPRGQVHEQFF. The V gene is TRBV21-1, the J gene TRBJ2-1; the table's D call, TRBD1, was not checked against the DNA. TRBV21-1 counts as a pseudogene. The length of the CDR3 is 16 residues.

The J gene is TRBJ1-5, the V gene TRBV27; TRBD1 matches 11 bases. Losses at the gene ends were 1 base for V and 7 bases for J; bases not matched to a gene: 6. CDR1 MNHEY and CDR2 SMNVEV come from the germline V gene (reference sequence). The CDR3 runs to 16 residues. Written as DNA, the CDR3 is TGTGCCAGCAGTTTATATGGGACAGGGGGTCGGCAGCCCCAGCATTTT. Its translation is CASSLYGTGGRQPQHF.